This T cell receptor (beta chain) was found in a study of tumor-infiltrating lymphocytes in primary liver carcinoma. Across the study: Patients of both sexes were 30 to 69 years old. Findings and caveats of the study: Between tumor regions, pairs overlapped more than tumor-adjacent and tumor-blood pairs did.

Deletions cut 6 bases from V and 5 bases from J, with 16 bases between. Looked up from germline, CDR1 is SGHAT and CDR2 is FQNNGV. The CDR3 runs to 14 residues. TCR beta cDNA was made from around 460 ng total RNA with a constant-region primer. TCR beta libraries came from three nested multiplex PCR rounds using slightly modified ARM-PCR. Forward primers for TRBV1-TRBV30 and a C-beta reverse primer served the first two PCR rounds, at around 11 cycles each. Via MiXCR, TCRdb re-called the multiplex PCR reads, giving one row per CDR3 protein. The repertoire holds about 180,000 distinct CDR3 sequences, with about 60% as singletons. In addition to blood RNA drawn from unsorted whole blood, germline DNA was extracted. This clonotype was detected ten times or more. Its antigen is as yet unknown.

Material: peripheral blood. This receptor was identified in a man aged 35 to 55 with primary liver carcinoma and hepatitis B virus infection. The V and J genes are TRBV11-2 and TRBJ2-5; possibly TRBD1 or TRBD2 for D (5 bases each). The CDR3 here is CASRRVRGRETQYF. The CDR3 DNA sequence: TGTGCCAGCAGACGAGTCCGGGGCCGGGAGACCCAGTACTTC.